The sequence of this T cell receptor (beta chain) was determined in a study of OX40 agonist ivuxolimab in advanced cancers. Across the study: At doses from 0.01 to 10 mg/kg, patients were given intravenous ivuxolimab every 2 weeks. Study observations and caveats: In the expanded peripheral T cells, antigen specificity was never determined.

Looked up from germline, CDR1 is SGHRS and CDR2 is YFSETQ. Trimming took off 7 bases at V and 6 bases at J, with 16 bases between the two ends. CDR3 size: 13 residues. Clones were read by immunoSEQ multiplex PCR, and TCRdb kept only the in-frame ones, dropping some. The sample lists some 30,000 clones; around 74% were seen once. In the case of this clone: Its antigen remains unknown.

This receptor was identified in an adult with an advanced solid tumor such as melanoma, head and neck, liver or kidney cancer. This chain links TRBV5-1 with TRBJ1-1; D is unclear. The material sequenced was CD4+ or CD8+ T cells sorted from blood, taken in a trial of the OX40 agonist ivuxolimab. The CDR3 DNA sequence: TGCGCCAGCGGCTCTGGACCGGGCTCTGAAGCTTTCTTT. Translating it yields CASGSGPGSEAFF.